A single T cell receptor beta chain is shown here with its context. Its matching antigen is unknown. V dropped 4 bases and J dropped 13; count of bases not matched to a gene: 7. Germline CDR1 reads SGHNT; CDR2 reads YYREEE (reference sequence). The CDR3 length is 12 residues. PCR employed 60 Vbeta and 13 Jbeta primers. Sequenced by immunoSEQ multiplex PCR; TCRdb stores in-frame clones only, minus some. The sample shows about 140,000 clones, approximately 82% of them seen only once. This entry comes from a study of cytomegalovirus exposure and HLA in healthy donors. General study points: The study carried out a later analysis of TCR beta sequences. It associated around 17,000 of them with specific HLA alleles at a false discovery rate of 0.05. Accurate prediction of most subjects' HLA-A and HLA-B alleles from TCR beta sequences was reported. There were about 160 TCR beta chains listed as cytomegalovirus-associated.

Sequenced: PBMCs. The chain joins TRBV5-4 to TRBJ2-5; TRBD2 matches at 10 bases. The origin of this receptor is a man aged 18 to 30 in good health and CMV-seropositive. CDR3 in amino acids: CASSGGPSGRYF. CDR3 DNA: TGTGCCAGCAGCGGAGGGCCTAGCGGGAGGTACTTC.